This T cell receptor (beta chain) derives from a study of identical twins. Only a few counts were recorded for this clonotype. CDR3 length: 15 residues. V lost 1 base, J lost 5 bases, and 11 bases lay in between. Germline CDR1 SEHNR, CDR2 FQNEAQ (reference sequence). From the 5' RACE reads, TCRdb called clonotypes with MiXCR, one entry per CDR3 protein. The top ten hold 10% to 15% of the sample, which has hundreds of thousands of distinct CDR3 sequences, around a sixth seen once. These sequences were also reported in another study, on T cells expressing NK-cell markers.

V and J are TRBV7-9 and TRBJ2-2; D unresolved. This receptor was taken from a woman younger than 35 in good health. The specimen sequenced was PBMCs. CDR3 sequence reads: CASSLVQRWTGELFF. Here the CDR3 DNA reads TGTGCCAGCAGCTTAGTACAGCGATGGACCGGGGAGCTGTTTTTT.